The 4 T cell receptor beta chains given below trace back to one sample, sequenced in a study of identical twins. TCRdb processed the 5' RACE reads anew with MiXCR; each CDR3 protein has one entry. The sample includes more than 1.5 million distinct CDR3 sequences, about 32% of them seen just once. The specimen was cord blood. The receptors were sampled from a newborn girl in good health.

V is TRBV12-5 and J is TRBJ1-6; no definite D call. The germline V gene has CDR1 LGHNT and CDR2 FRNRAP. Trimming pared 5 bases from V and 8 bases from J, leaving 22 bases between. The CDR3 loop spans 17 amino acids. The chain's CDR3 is CASGPWGLPRRDSPLHF. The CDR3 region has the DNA TGTGCTAGTGGTCCCTGGGGTCTACCCAGGAGAGATTCACCCCTCCACTTT. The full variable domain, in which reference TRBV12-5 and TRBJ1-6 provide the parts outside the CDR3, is DARVTQTPRHKVTEMGQEVTMRCQPILGHNTVFWYRQTMMQGLELLAYFRNRAPLDDSGMPKDRFSAEMPDATLATLKIQPSEPRDSAVYFCASGPWGLPRRDSPLHFGNGTRLTVT.

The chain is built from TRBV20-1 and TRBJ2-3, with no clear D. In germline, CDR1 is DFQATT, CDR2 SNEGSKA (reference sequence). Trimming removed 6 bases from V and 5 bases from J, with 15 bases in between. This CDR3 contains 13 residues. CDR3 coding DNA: TGCAGTGCCCCCTATCGTCTGTTAGATACGCAGTATTTT. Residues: CSAPYRLLDTQYF.

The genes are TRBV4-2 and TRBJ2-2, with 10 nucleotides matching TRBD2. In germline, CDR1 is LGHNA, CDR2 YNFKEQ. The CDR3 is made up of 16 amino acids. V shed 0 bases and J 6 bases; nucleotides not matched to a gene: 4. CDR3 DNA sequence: TGTGCCAGCAGCCAAGATTGGAGCGGGGGGGCCGGGGAGCTGTTTTTT. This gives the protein CASSQDWSGGAGELFF.

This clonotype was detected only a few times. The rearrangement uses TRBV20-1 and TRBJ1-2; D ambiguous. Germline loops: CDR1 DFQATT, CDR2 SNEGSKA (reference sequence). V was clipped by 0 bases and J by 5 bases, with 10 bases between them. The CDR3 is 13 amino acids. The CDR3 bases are TGCAGTGCTAGAGATATGGCAGATTATGGCTACACCTTC. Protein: CSARDMADYGYTF.